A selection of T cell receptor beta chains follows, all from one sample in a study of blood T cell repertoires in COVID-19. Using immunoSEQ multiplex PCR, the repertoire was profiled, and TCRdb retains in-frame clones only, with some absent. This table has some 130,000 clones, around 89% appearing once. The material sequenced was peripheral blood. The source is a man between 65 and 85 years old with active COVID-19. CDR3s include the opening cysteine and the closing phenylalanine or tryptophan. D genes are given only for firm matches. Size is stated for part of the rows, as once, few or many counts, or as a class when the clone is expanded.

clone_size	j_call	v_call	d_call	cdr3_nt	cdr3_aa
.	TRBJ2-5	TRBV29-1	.	TGCAGCGCCCGGGGGGCGTCTCGGGGAGAGACCCAGTACTTC	CSARGASRGETQYF
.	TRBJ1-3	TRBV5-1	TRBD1	TGCGCCAGCAGCGCGGGACAGGGCGGTTTTGGAAACACCATATATTTT	CASSAGQGGFGNTIYF
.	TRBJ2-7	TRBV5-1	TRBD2	TGCGCCAGCAGCGCTGTGGTGACTAGCGGGAGCGAGCAGTACTTC	CASSAVVTSGSEQYF
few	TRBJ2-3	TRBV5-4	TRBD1	TGTGCCAGCAGCTTGGTCGGGACAGACGAAGATACGCAGTATTTT	CASSLVGTDEDTQYF
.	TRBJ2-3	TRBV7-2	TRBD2	TGTGCCAGCAGCTTAGGAGTGAGAACGGGAGGCCCAGTGTATTTT	CASSLGVRTGGPVYF
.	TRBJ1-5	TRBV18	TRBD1	TGTGCCAGCTCACCGAACAGGGGTAGCAATCAGCCCCAGCATTTT	CASSPNRGSNQPQHF
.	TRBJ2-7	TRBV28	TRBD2	TGTGCCACCAGGTCGACTAGCGAGTCCTACGAGCAGTACTTC	CATRSTSESYEQYF
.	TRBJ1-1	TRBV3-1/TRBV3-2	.	TGTGCCAGCAGCCAAGTTAGCAGGGTGAACACTGAAGCTTTCTTT	CASSQVSRVNTEAFF
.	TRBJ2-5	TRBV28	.	TGTGCCAGCAGTCCATACAGGGTATTGGGGGAGACCCAGTACTTC	CASSPYRVLGETQYF
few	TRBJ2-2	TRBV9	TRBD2	TGTGCCAGCAGCGTAGGCGGGGTCGAGCGGGAGAGCGGGGAGCTGTTTTTT	CASSVGGVERESGELFF
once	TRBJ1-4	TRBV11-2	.	TGTGCCAGCAGCTTATTCCCGCGAGGCCCTAAGAATGAAAAACTGTTTTTT	CASSLFPRGPKNEKLFF
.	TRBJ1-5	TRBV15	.	TGTGCCACCAGCAGAGATCGGGAACGAAGCAATCAGCCCCAGCATTTT	CATSRDRERSNQPQHF
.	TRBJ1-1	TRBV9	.	TGTGCCAGCAGCGTAGATGGGGGGGCAGCTGAAGCTTTCTTT	CASSVDGGAAEAFF
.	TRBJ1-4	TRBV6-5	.	TGTGCCAGCAGTTACTCAGGGAGTAATGAAAAACTGTTTTTT	CASSYSGSNEKLFF
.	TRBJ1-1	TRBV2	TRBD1	TGTGCCAGCAGTGAAGCCCAGGGGGTGGTTTCTTCAGCTTTCTTT	CASSEAQGVVSSAFF
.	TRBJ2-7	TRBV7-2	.	TGTGCCAGCAGCTTGGGGTCCGGGATGTCTTACGAGCAGTACTTC	CASSLGSGMSYEQYF